The following is a T cell receptor beta chain sequence with its context. Sequencing was performed with immunoSEQ multiplex PCR; in TCRdb, only in-frame clones are kept and a portion is missing. Here the sample spans about 120,000 clones, about nine tenths being singletons. The record originates from a study of blood T cell repertoires in COVID-19. The germline V gene has CDR1 MNHEY and CDR2 SVGEGT. The CDR3 has 16 residues. V was shortened by 5 bases and J by 1 base, with 15 bases between the two germline ends. The specimen sequenced was peripheral blood. The chain is built from TRBV6-2 or TRBV6-3 and TRBJ1-5; weak D call: TRBD1 (6 bases). This clonotype originated in a man aged 40-49 years with acute or convalescent COVID-19. The CDR3 bases are TGTGCCAGCAGTCCCTACGGACAGTTCAGCAATCAGCCCCAGCATTTT. Residues: CASSPYGQFSNQPQHF.